This T cell receptor (beta chain) originates from a study of blood T cell repertoires in COVID-19. Study-level information: Sites in the United States, Italy and Spain provided acute and convalescent COVID-19 samples.

Data came from immunoSEQ multiplex PCR; TCRdb stores just in-frame clones and leaves some out. The sample yields under 100,000 clones, around 90% seen once. This CDR3 region has 13 residues. V trimming: 5 bases; J trimming: 6 bases; junction bases outside the gene matches: 6. CDR1 and CDR2 from the germline V gene are LNHDA and SQIVND (reference sequence). The chain combines TRBV19 with TRBJ1-2; 7 positions match TRBD1. This clonotype was sampled from a male donor with acute or convalescent COVID-19. The sequenced material came from peripheral blood. The CDR3 coding sequence is TGTGCCAGTAGTTATACAGGGGAGGATGGCTACACCTTC. It yields the protein CASSYTGEDGYTF.